The rows below give T cell receptor beta chains drawn from one sample of a study of shared clonotypes between healthy human individuals. Repertoires were generated with immunoSEQ multiplex PCR, while TCRdb's copy carries only in-frame clones and drops some. Of 1,500,000 or so clones in the sample, 98% were seen once. The specimen sequenced was naive CD4+ T cells sorted from blood. Receptors were obtained from a man aged 25 to 40 in good health. CDR3s include the opening cysteine and the closing phenylalanine or tryptophan. Fields, in order: clone size, V gene, D gene, J gene, CDR3 DNA, CDR3 protein. The D gene is left open where the match is weak. Size values are once, few and many counts, or a class for expanded clones, and some rows have none.

-	TRBV28	-	TRBJ2-7	TGTGCCAGCAACCCGCCGAGGGGCTACGAGCAGTACTTC	CASNPPRGYEQYF
-	TRBV20-1	-	TRBJ2-3	TGCAGTGTAGCGGGCACAGATACGCAGTATTTT	CSVAGTDTQYF
-	TRBV9	TRBD1	TRBJ1-1	TGTGCCAGCAGTGCAGGGGACAGTACTCTTAGCACTGAAGCTTTCTTT	CASSAGDSTLSTEAFF
-	TRBV15	-	TRBJ2-7	TGTGCCACCAGCAGAGGACTTCAGGGAGCCTACGAGCAGTACTTC	CATSRGLQGAYEQYF
-	TRBV5-1	TRBD1	TRBJ2-7	TGCGCCAGCAGCACCACAGGGGGCGGCTCCTACGAGCAGTACTTC	CASSTTGGGSYEQYF
once	TRBV15	TRBD1	TRBJ1-2	TGTGCCACCAGCAGAGATTTCGCCGGGACAGGTGTTTTGTTCTATGGCTACACCTTC	CATSRDFAGTGVLFYGYTF
-	TRBV7-9	-	TRBJ1-2	TGTGCCAGCAGCTCCCCAGGGGCAGTGTTGGGCTACACCTTC	CASSSPGAVLGYTF
-	TRBV7-9	-	TRBJ1-4	TGTGCCAGCAGCTCCCATTTAAAGGTTGAAAAACTGTTTTTT	CASSSHLKVEKLFF
-	TRBV29-1	-	TRBJ2-5	TGCAGCGTTGCAAGGGGCGCAGGGAGAGAGACCCAGTACTTC	CSVARGAGRETQYF
-	TRBV28	-	TRBJ2-6	TGTGGTATACAGAGGGGGTCGGCCGGGGCCAACGTCCTGACTTTC	CGIQRGSAGANVLTF
-	TRBV29-1	TRBD1	TRBJ2-1	TGCAGCTCCAGGCGGGACAGGGACGCAGGTGAGCAGTTCTTC	CSSRRDRDAGEQFF
-	TRBV7-9	-	TRBJ1-4	TGTGCCAGCAGCTTAATGGGAAATGAAAAACTGTTTTTT	CASSLMGNEKLFF
-	TRBV18	-	TRBJ2-7	TGTGCCAGCTCACCACATACAGGGTCTGACGAGCAGTACTTC	CASSPHTGSDEQYF
-	TRBV15	-	TRBJ2-6	TGTGCCACCAGCAGAAAAACGGCAGGGGTAACTGGGGCCAACGTCCTGACTTTC	CATSRKTAGVTGANVLTF
-	TRBV7-2	-	TRBJ2-1	TGTGCCAGCAGCTTAGGACTAAATACTTACAATGAGCAGTTCTTC	CASSLGLNTYNEQFF
-	TRBV28	-	TRBJ2-2	TGTGCCAGCAGTTTTCGTTCCGGGGAGCTGTTTTTT	CASSFRSGELFF
-	TRBV10-2	-	TRBJ2-7	TGCGCCAGCAGTGAGTGGACTAACACCTACGAGCAGTACTTC	CASSEWTNTYEQYF
-	TRBV2	-	TRBJ2-6	TGTGCCAGCAGTGACCCATCTGGGGCCAACGTCCTGACTTTC	CASSDPSGANVLTF
-	TRBV5-1	-	TRBJ2-7	TGCGCCAGCAGCTTGAGACTTCGGTCCACCTACGAGCAGTACTTC	CASSLRLRSTYEQYF
-	TRBV14	-	TRBJ2-7	TGTGCCAGCAGCCAAGTGTTCGGCGGTCCGGTGTACTTC	CASSQVFGGPVYF
-	TRBV7-3	-	TRBJ2-1	TGTGCCAGCAGCGCTGTCACTCACAATGAGCAGTTCTTC	CASSAVTHNEQFF
-	TRBV5-1	TRBD2	TRBJ2-3	TGCGCCAGCAGCCACGGACTAGCGAGCACAGATACGCAGTATTTT	CASSHGLASTDTQYF
-	TRBV5-1	-	TRBJ2-7	TGCGCCAGCAGCGAACCCGCTGGCGAGCAGTACTTC	CASSEPAGEQYF
-	TRBV6-1	-	TRBJ2-3	TGTGCCAGCAGTGAAGCGTTCAGGGCCGATACGCAGTATTTT	CASSEAFRADTQYF
-	TRBV19	-	TRBJ2-7	TGTGCCAGTAGTAATTCCTACGAGCAGTACTTC	CASSNSYEQYF
-	TRBV5-5	TRBD1	TRBJ2-1	TGTGCCAGCAGCCCCACCCCCGGGACAGGGGCAAATGAGCAGTTCTTC	CASSPTPGTGANEQFF
-	TRBV7-8	TRBD2	TRBJ2-1	TGTGCCAGCAGCTTCCACGGGGGGAACTACAATGAGCAGTTCTTC	CASSFHGGNYNEQFF
-	TRBV28	-	TRBJ2-1	TGTGCCAGCAGTTCAACCACTCCCTACAATGAGCAGTTCTTC	CASSSTTPYNEQFF
-	TRBV15	-	TRBJ2-4	TGTGCCACCAGCAGAGATGATGGACAGTGGAACATTCAGTACTTC	CATSRDDGQWNIQYF
-	TRBV19	-	TRBJ2-2	TGTGCCAGTACCCCGGGCCAGGGACCCGGGGAGCTGTTTTTT	CASTPGQGPGELFF
-	TRBV18	-	TRBJ2-1	TGTGCCAGCTCACCATCGATCTCCTACAATGAGCAGTTCTTC	CASSPSISYNEQFF
-	TRBV7-7	TRBD2	TRBJ2-1	TGTGCCACTGGGGGGGAAAACTACAATGAGCAGTTCTTC	CATGGENYNEQFF
-	TRBV7-8	-	TRBJ2-7	TGTGCCAGCAGCTCTTTAGCGGTTTCCTACGAGCAGTACTTC	CASSSLAVSYEQYF
-	TRBV18	-	TRBJ1-5	TGTGCCAGCTCACCACCTGGGGGTAGCAATCAGCCCCAGCATTTT	CASSPPGGSNQPQHF
-	TRBV5-8	-	TRBJ1-5	TGTGCCAGCAGCTTTGATCGGGGGTTGGGTCAGCCCCAGCATTTT	CASSFDRGLGQPQHF
-	TRBV30	-	TRBJ2-1	TGTGCCTGGAGTGTTGGCGCCCCGAGGGTGTTCTTC	CAWSVGAPRVFF
-	TRBV14	-	TRBJ2-5	TGTGCCAGCAGCCAATCCCGTGGGACCCAGTACTTC	CASSQSRGTQYF
-	TRBV30	-	TRBJ2-1	TGTGCCTGGAGTGCGGAGTACAATGAGCAGTTCTTC	CAWSAEYNEQFF
once	TRBV28	-	TRBJ2-7	TGTGCCAGCAGACCCGGACCCGACATCCTCTACGAGCAGTACTTC	CASRPGPDILYEQYF
-	TRBV4-3	-	TRBJ2-5	TGCGCCAGCAGCCAATATCAGGACCGAGGGGGAACGACCCAGTACTTC	CASSQYQDRGGTTQYF
-	TRBV5-1	TRBD1	TRBJ2-5	TGCGCCAGCAGCCTGGGACAGTCAAAAGAGACCCAGTACTTC	CASSLGQSKETQYF
-	TRBV6-1	-	TRBJ2-3	TGTGCCAGCAGTGAAATCCCCACAGATACGCAGTATTTT	CASSEIPTDTQYF
-	TRBV6-5	-	TRBJ2-1	TGTGCCAGCAGCCCAGGACAGCGCCCATCCAATGAGCAGTTCTTC	CASSPGQRPSNEQFF
-	TRBV5-1	TRBD1	TRBJ2-1	TGCGCCAGCTTCCGGGACAGGGGAAACAATGAGCAGTTCTTC	CASFRDRGNNEQFF
-	TRBV18	-	TRBJ2-3	TGTGCCAGCTCACCTCTCAGGGGTGGTTCCACAGATACGCAGTATTTT	CASSPLRGGSTDTQYF
-	TRBV6-8	-	TRBJ2-5	TGTGCCACCCCGGGAGCTCAACAAGAGACCCAGTACTTC	CATPGAQQETQYF
-	TRBV7-2	-	TRBJ2-1	TGTGCCAGCAGCCTGGGGGTAGGAGAGCAGTTCTTC	CASSLGVGEQFF
-	TRBV27	TRBD2	TRBJ2-7	TGTGCCAGCAGTCCGGGGACTACCGTCTACGAGCAGTACTTC	CASSPGTTVYEQYF
-	TRBV4-1	-	TRBJ2-5	TGCGCCAGCAGCCAAGGGCCCCCGACCGAAGAGACCCAGTACTTC	CASSQGPPTEETQYF
once	TRBV28	TRBD1	TRBJ2-1	TGTGCCAGCAGCGCCCCCCGGGACAGGGGGAATGAGCAGTTCTTC	CASSAPRDRGNEQFF
-	TRBV4-1	TRBD1	TRBJ1-5	TGCGCCAGCAGCCAAGCGGGGGACAGGGGGCGGCAGCCCCAGCATTTT	CASSQAGDRGRQPQHF
-	TRBV5-1	-	TRBJ2-2	TGCGCCAGCAGATGGGGTAACAACACCGGGGAGCTGTTTTTT	CASRWGNNTGELFF
once	TRBV28	-	TRBJ2-5	TGTGCCAGCAGTTATCGCAGGGAGACCCAGTACTTC	CASSYRRETQYF